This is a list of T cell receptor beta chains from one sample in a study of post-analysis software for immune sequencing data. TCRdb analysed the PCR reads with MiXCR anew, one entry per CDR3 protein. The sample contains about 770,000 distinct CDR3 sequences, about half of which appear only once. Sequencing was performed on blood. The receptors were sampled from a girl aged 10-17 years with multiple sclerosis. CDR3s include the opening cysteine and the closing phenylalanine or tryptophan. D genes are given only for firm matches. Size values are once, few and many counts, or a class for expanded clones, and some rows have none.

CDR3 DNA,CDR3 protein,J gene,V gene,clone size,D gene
TGTGCCAGCAGCCCAGAATGGGGGGCCGGTTACTCTGGGGCCAACGTCCTGACTTTC,CASSPEWGAGYSGANVLTF,TRBJ2-6,TRBV27,NA,NA
TGTGCCAGCAGTTACGTGGGGGAGTGGGAGACCCAGTACTTC,CASSYVGEWETQYF,TRBJ2-5,TRBV6-6,NA,NA
TGTGCCAGCAGTCCACTATCGGGAGATACGCAGTATTTT,CASSPLSGDTQYF,TRBJ2-3,TRBV27,NA,NA
TGCGCCAGCAGCCAAGAATGGGGACGCCTTAATGAAAAACTGTTTTTT,CASSQEWGRLNEKLFF,TRBJ1-4,TRBV4-1,NA,NA
TGCAGTGCTCGGCGGGAGGATCAATACGAGCAGTACTTC,CSARREDQYEQYF,TRBJ2-7,TRBV20-1,once,TRBD2
TGCAGTGCGTATGGGTGGGGGACAGATACGCAGTATTTT,CSAYGWGTDTQYF,TRBJ2-3,TRBV20-1,once,NA
TGCAGTGCTAGGGTCCCGGGACTGACGACTGAAGCTTTCTTT,CSARVPGLTTEAFF,TRBJ1-1,TRBV20-1,NA,NA
TGCAGCGTTGAATGGTTGGGGGCTGAGCAGTTCTTC,CSVEWLGAEQFF,TRBJ2-1,TRBV29-1,few,NA
TGTGCCAGCAGCCCCTCCACCTTCTACGAGCAGTACTTC,CASSPSTFYEQYF,TRBJ2-7,TRBV9,few,NA
TGCAGTGCTAGGGCTGGGACAGACAATCAGCCCCAGCATTTT,CSARAGTDNQPQHF,TRBJ1-5,TRBV20-1,NA,TRBD1
TGTGCCACCAGTGATTTGCAAATCCGACGGACTAGCGGGAGGGGAGGGGGCCTCTACAATGAGCAGTTCTTC,CATSDLQIRRTSGRGGGLYNEQFF,TRBJ2-1,TRBV24-1,once,TRBD2
TGTGCCAGCAGCCCCTCTGGTCGAGCGGGCGTTTACAATGAGCAGTTCTTC,CASSPSGRAGVYNEQFF,TRBJ2-1,TRBV14,NA,NA
TGTGCCAGCAGCAGGACAGGGCGGAATTCACCCCTCCACTTT,CASSRTGRNSPLHF,TRBJ1-6,TRBV6-6,NA,TRBD1
TGTGCCACCAGCAGAGTTTCACAGCAAGAGACCCAGTACTTC,CATSRVSQQETQYF,TRBJ2-5,TRBV15,few,NA